The rows below give T cell receptor beta chains drawn from one sample of a study of patients and donors after allogeneic stem cell transplantation. TCRdb reprocessed the RT-PCR reads with MiXCR, giving one entry per CDR3 protein. The sample yields 84,000 or so distinct CDR3 sequences, about 48% seen once. Sequenced input: blood, either unsorted or a sorted T cell fraction (not recorded which). All receptors derive from a human donor who was either an allogeneic HSCT recipient or a stem cell or donor lymphocyte infusion donor (not recorded which). It is not recorded whose cells these are; they may come from a transplant donor. Both conserved end residues are trimmed from each CDR3.

V | CDR3
TRBV5-1 | ASSLTVRNYGYT
TRBV29-1 | SYRDRGNTYEQY
TRBV12-3/TRBV12-4 | ASTFGGGTEAF
TRBV5-1 | ASSLDMGRTEAF
TRBV29-1 | SVESATNEKLF
TRBV5-1 | ASSLAAGTPSVTQY
TRBV18 | ASSPPSQGTYGYT
TRBV12-3/TRBV12-4 | ASSSLSLAYEQY
TRBV7-3 | ASSLGRAQPQH
TRBV29-1 | SVGGTLAEEQY
TRBV7-2 | ASSPTHSYTDTQY
TRBV6-2/TRBV6-3 | ASSGLAYQETQY
TRBV27 | ASSLISGTSYEQY
TRBV28 | ASISTGLAGTDTQY
TRBV29-1 | SVPGQGSYGYT
TRBV20-1 | SARPAQYYGYT
TRBV10-3 | AIRPGAGGNQPQH
TRBV7-9 | ASSLEGQLYGYT
TRBV27 | ASSSDYSNQPQH
TRBV27 | ASSPRQAEPQH
TRBV28 | ASSSPDRVNQPQH
TRBV5-5 | ASSLAGITDTQY
TRBV9 | ASSAASVFVNTEAF
TRBV4-3 | ASRDYLGEQY
TRBV20-1 | SARDLTVNQPQH
TRBV7-9 | ASSFVAGEDYGYT
TRBV5-1 | ASSLDRVYYGYT
TRBV6-5 | ASSYSGQGWTTTQAF
TRBV27 | ASGGQLNYGYT
TRBV20-1 | SANDGPNEKLF
TRBV29-1 | STSTLGPSPGEQF
TRBV5-6 | ASSLGDRGRQPQH
TRBV5-1 | ASSPTGTLYNEQF
TRBV7-2 | ATLRGGLAGYEQF
TRBV24-1 | ATSDLPAGANEQF
TRBV29-1 | SVEISPNYGYT
TRBV27 | ASSLSRAISNQPQH
TRBV12-3/TRBV12-4 | ASRLSGQGPSDGYT
TRBV5-1 | ASSLDTGGLF
TRBV27 | ASSVSPSGTRSYEQY
TRBV5-1 | ASSLNPNTEAF